This note documents a single T cell receptor beta chain sequence. Antigen specificity is unknown. Using immunoSEQ multiplex PCR, the repertoire was profiled, and TCRdb retains in-frame clones only, with some absent. The data show around 150,000 clones, approximately 89% seen once. The sample belongs to a study of T cell responses to AZD1222 COVID-19 vaccine. Regarding the study as a whole: Two AZD1222 doses significantly raised spike-specific TCR breadth and depth over controls. No repertoire was sampled before or during the peak T cell response, only after it.

Trimming at V came to 4 bases and at J to 12 bases, leaving 17 bases not matched to a gene. CDR3 length equals 16 residues. Germline lookup yields CDR1 LNHDA and CDR2 SQIVND (reference sequence). This receptor was identified in an adult in good health. The genes are TRBV19 and TRBJ2-1; 8 nucleotides line up with TRBD2. Sequences were derived from peripheral blood, sampled on day 0 of MenACWY control vaccination. The CDR3 DNA sequence: TGTGCCAGTAGTAAGGGTGCCGCGGGAGGTAACTGGGGGCAGTTCTTC. It encodes CASSKGAAGGNWGQFF.